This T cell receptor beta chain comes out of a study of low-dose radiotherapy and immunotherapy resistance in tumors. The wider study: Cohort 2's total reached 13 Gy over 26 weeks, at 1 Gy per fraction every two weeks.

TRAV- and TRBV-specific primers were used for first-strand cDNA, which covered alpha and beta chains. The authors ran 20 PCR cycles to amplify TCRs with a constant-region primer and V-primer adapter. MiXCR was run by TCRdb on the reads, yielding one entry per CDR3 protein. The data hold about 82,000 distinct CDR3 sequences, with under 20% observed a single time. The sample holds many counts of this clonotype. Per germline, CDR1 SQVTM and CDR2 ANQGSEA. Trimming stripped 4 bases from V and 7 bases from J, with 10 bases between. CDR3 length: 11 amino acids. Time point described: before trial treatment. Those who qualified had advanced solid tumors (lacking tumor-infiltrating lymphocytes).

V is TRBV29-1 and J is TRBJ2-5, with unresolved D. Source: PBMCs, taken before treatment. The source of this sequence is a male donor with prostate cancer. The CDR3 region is CSVVSGVTQYF. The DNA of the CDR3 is TGCAGCGTTGTTTCTGGGGTGACCCAGTACTTC.